This is a list of T cell receptor beta chains from one sample in a study of cytomegalovirus exposure and HLA in healthy donors. TCRdb keeps only in-frame clones here, not all; method: immunoSEQ multiplex PCR. Here the sample spans around 140,000 clones, about 87% being singletons. The sample consisted of PBMCs. All receptors derive from a man between 18 and 29 years old in good health and CMV-seropositive. Each CDR3 is given without its conserved first and last residue. D genes are given only for firm matches.

cdr3_length: 15
j_call: TRBJ2-3
v_call: TRBV7-2
d_call: TRBD2
cdr3_aa: ASSSPGTKFFTDTQY

cdr3_length: 11
j_call: TRBJ2-7
v_call: TRBV6-5
d_call: .
cdr3_aa: ASSATGSGEQY

cdr3_length: 15
j_call: TRBJ2-7
v_call: TRBV10-3
d_call: TRBD1
cdr3_aa: AISEISWTGAFHEQY

cdr3_length: 13
j_call: TRBJ1-6
v_call: TRBV9
d_call: TRBD1
cdr3_aa: ASSVVGGGNSPLH

cdr3_length: 14
j_call: TRBJ2-7
v_call: TRBV18
d_call: TRBD2
cdr3_aa: ASSPPASGSSYEQY

cdr3_length: 13
j_call: TRBJ1-2
v_call: TRBV5-4
d_call: TRBD1
cdr3_aa: ASSWDRAEHYGYT

cdr3_length: 16
j_call: TRBJ2-2
v_call: TRBV11-2
d_call: TRBD1
cdr3_aa: ASRKDRALGTGYRELF

cdr3_length: 13
j_call: TRBJ1-1
v_call: TRBV19
d_call: .
cdr3_aa: ASTFSAGSNTEAF

cdr3_length: 12
j_call: TRBJ2-3
v_call: TRBV7-2
d_call: .
cdr3_aa: ASSSHGQTDTQY

cdr3_length: 18
j_call: TRBJ2-4
v_call: TRBV7-2
d_call: TRBD1
cdr3_aa: ASSLAETGYDTRAKNIQY

cdr3_length: 12
j_call: TRBJ1-5
v_call: TRBV6-6
d_call: .
cdr3_aa: ASSYEEGSQPQH

cdr3_length: 13
j_call: TRBJ2-7
v_call: TRBV19
d_call: .
cdr3_aa: ASSISGNGGYEQY

cdr3_length: 14
j_call: TRBJ2-6
v_call: TRBV7-9
d_call: .
cdr3_aa: ASSSGTISGANVLT

cdr3_length: 12
j_call: TRBJ1-1
v_call: TRBV10-1
d_call: .
cdr3_aa: ASSVWSVNTEAF

cdr3_length: 11
j_call: TRBJ2-7
v_call: TRBV6-5
d_call: .
cdr3_aa: ASSSSEGYEQY

cdr3_length: 13
j_call: TRBJ2-7
v_call: TRBV19
d_call: TRBD1
cdr3_aa: ASSTSGTGTYEQY

cdr3_length: 14
j_call: TRBJ2-1
v_call: TRBV19
d_call: .
cdr3_aa: ASSTYIRSSYNEQF

cdr3_length: 12
j_call: TRBJ1-4
v_call: TRBV7-8
d_call: .
cdr3_aa: ASSLIGVNEKLF

cdr3_length: 11
j_call: TRBJ2-1
v_call: TRBV5-6
d_call: TRBD1
cdr3_aa: ASSLTSGTGLF

cdr3_length: 15
j_call: TRBJ2-1
v_call: TRBV5-1
d_call: TRBD2
cdr3_aa: ASSPALSSGRNNEQF

cdr3_length: 12
j_call: TRBJ1-4
v_call: TRBV6-6
d_call: .
cdr3_aa: ASSYSGRGEKLF

cdr3_length: 13
j_call: TRBJ2-7
v_call: TRBV5-1
d_call: .
cdr3_aa: ASSLFSRTGDEQY

cdr3_length: 13
j_call: TRBJ2-6
v_call: TRBV6-6
d_call: .
cdr3_aa: ASSYSRIGANVLT

cdr3_length: 13
j_call: TRBJ1-2
v_call: TRBV2
d_call: TRBD1
cdr3_aa: ASSPQGVENYGYT

cdr3_length: 11
j_call: TRBJ1-5
v_call: TRBV27
d_call: TRBD1
cdr3_aa: ASSSRGHQPQH

cdr3_length: 13
j_call: TRBJ2-7
v_call: TRBV11-3
d_call: TRBD1
cdr3_aa: ASNPSGGAFGEQY

cdr3_length: 13
j_call: TRBJ2-7
v_call: TRBV14
d_call: .
cdr3_aa: ASSGLSGGSYEQY

cdr3_length: 18
j_call: TRBJ2-3
v_call: TRBV4-1
d_call: TRBD2
cdr3_aa: ASSQVRASGNPGATDTQY

cdr3_length: 13
j_call: TRBJ2-1
v_call: TRBV7-6
d_call: TRBD1
cdr3_aa: ASSQDRAGHNEQF

cdr3_length: 12
j_call: TRBJ2-7
v_call: TRBV5-1
d_call: TRBD1
cdr3_aa: ASSLYRGSYEQY

cdr3_length: 14
j_call: TRBJ2-2
v_call: TRBV9
d_call: TRBD2
cdr3_aa: ASSPFGGASTGELF

cdr3_length: 12
j_call: TRBJ1-4
v_call: TRBV5-1
d_call: .
cdr3_aa: ASSLLSANEKLF

cdr3_length: 15
j_call: TRBJ1-4
v_call: TRBV10-3
d_call: .
cdr3_aa: AISERRQSSTNEKLF

cdr3_length: 14
j_call: TRBJ1-1
v_call: TRBV30
d_call: TRBD1
cdr3_aa: AWSGLGGPGGTEAF

cdr3_length: 13
j_call: TRBJ1-1
v_call: TRBV25-1
d_call: .
cdr3_aa: ASSEGGGVYAEAF

cdr3_length: 14
j_call: TRBJ1-5
v_call: TRBV15
d_call: .
cdr3_aa: ATSRDTNRGNQPQH

cdr3_length: 13
j_call: TRBJ2-3
v_call: TRBV15
d_call: .
cdr3_aa: ATSPKGGGPDTQY

cdr3_length: 14
j_call: TRBJ2-5
v_call: TRBV18
d_call: TRBD2
cdr3_aa: ASSPFRGVGQETQY

cdr3_length: 14
j_call: TRBJ2-2
v_call: TRBV19
d_call: .
cdr3_aa: ASSILGGSLSGELF

cdr3_length: 13
j_call: TRBJ2-1
v_call: TRBV14
d_call: TRBD1
cdr3_aa: ASSPRDSSYNEQF

cdr3_length: 10
j_call: TRBJ2-2
v_call: TRBV10-2
d_call: .
cdr3_aa: ASSEGGGELF

cdr3_length: 13
j_call: TRBJ2-3
v_call: TRBV6-1
d_call: .
cdr3_aa: ASSKDSWRTDTQY

cdr3_length: 13
j_call: TRBJ1-5
v_call: TRBV2
d_call: TRBD1
cdr3_aa: ASGRTGYSNQPQH

cdr3_length: 12
j_call: TRBJ1-5
v_call: TRBV18
d_call: .
cdr3_aa: ASSAVASNQPQH

cdr3_length: 11
j_call: TRBJ2-1
v_call: TRBV27
d_call: TRBD2
cdr3_aa: ASGTSSYNEQF

cdr3_length: 10
j_call: TRBJ2-5
v_call: TRBV28
d_call: .
cdr3_aa: ASSSRGETQY

cdr3_length: 12
j_call: TRBJ2-2
v_call: TRBV9
d_call: .
cdr3_aa: ASSARVNTGELF

cdr3_length: 11
j_call: TRBJ1-1
v_call: TRBV5-1
d_call: TRBD1
cdr3_aa: ASTRLGQGEAF

cdr3_length: 12
j_call: TRBJ1-5
v_call: TRBV10-3
d_call: .
cdr3_aa: AISDRTSNQPQH

cdr3_length: 13
j_call: TRBJ2-5
v_call: TRBV6-5
d_call: .
cdr3_aa: ASSYSGQGGETQY

cdr3_length: 12
j_call: TRBJ1-6
v_call: TRBV30
d_call: .
cdr3_aa: AWSKGVGNSPLH